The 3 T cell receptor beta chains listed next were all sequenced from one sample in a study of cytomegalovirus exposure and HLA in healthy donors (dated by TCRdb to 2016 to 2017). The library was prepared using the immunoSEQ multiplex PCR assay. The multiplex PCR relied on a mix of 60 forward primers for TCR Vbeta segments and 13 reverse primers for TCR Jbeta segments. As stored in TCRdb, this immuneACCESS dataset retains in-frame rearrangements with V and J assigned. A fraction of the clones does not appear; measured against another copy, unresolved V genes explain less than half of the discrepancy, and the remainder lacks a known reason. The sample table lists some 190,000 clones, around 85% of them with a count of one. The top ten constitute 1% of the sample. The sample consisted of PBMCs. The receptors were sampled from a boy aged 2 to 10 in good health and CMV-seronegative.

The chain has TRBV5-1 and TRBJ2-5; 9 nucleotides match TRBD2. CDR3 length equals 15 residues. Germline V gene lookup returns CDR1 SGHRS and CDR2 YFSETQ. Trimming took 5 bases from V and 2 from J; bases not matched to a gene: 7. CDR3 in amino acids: CASSPIAGGQETQYF. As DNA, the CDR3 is TGCGCCAGCAGTCCGATCGCGGGGGGGCAAGAGACCCAGTACTTC.

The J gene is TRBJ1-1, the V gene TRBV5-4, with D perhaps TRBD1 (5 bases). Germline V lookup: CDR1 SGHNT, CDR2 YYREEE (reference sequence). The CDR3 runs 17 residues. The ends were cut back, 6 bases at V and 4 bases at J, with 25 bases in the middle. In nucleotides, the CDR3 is TGTGCCAGCATGCGGTACTCTGGGGGGGGATTAAGCACTGAAGCTTTCTTT. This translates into CASMRYSGGGLSTEAFF.

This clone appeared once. The CDR3 here is CASSYGTSGENTQYF. DNA for the CDR3: TGTGCCAGCAGTTACGGGACTAGCGGGGAAAATACGCAGTATTTT. V gene TRBV6-5 combines with J gene TRBJ2-3; 13 bases fit TRBD2. The V gene's germline CDR1 is MNHEY and CDR2 SVGAGI. The CDR3 sequence is 15 residues long. V lost 2 bases and J lost 7; bases outside the gene matches: 3.